The 32 T cell receptor beta chains given below trace back to one sample, sequenced in a study of blood T cell repertoires in COVID-19. Repertoires were generated with immunoSEQ multiplex PCR, while TCRdb's copy carries only in-frame clones and drops some. The sample comprises about 140,000 clones, over 80% of which are singletons, and 6.2% rests with the top ten. The sample consisted of PBMCs or T cells enriched from blood (not recorded which). Receptor source: a woman in her thirties or forties who had recovered from COVID-19.

The V gene is TRBV19, the J gene TRBJ1-1, with TRBD1 identical over 9 bases. The V gene end was trimmed by 3 bases and the J gene end by 3 bases; junction bases not matched to a gene: 14. CDR1 and CDR2 (germline): LNHDA, SQIVND (reference sequence). The CDR3 loop spans 18 amino acids. CDR3 residues: CASSIPTGTGSFHTEAFF. The DNA for the CDR3 is TGTGCCAGTAGTATCCCTACCGGGACAGGGTCGTTTCACACTGAAGCTTTCTTT.

This clone came up once. The rearrangement joins TRBV11-2 to TRBJ2-3, with 9 bases fitting TRBD2. The germline CDR1 and CDR2 sequences are SGHAT and FQNNGV. Trimming cost V 6 bases and J 4 bases; bases outside gene matches: 5. The CDR3 sequence is 14 residues long. CDR3 sequence reads: CASRPSGDSDTQYF. The CDR3 nucleotides read TGTGCCAGCAGGCCTAGCGGGGACTCAGATACGCAGTATTTT.

This clone was observed once. This chain links TRBV5-1 with TRBJ1-2; a possible D gene is TRBD1 (5 bases). V gave up 0 bases and J gave up 4 bases, with 10 bases separating them. The germline V gene encodes CDR1 SGHRS and CDR2 YFSETQ. The length of the CDR3 is 14 residues. The CDR3 DNA reads as TGCGCCAGCAGCTTGGGACAGAACGTCTATGGCTACACCTTC. Protein: CASSLGQNVYGYTF.

This chain connects TRBV7-8 to TRBJ2-3; 9 bases match TRBD1. V gave up 5 bases and J gave up 6 bases; unmatched junction bases: 12. The CDR3 contains 16 residues. Germline V gene data show CDR1 as SGHVS and CDR2 as FQNEAQ. The CDR3 DNA reads as TGTGCCAGCAGCCCCCGCCCGGGACAGGGATACGATACGCAGTATTTT. It codes for CASSPRPGQGYDTQYF.

The chain has TRBV5-1 and TRBJ2-3; TRBD2 agrees at 10 bases. The CDR3 has 18 amino acids. The germline CDR1 and CDR2 sequences are SGHRS and YFSETQ. V dropped 0 bases and J dropped 1; count of bases not matched to a gene: 8. CDR3 in amino acids: CASSLGPSGRAGTDTQYF. The CDR3 bases are TGCGCCAGCAGCTTGGGACCAAGCGGGAGGGCCGGCACAGATACGCAGTATTTT.

V usage is TRBV15 and J usage is TRBJ2-1; TRBD1 matches at 9 bases. CDR3 length equals 16 residues. Germline CDR1 and CDR2: LNHNV and YYDKDF (reference sequence). The trim removed 3 bases at V and 7 bases at J, leaving 10 bases unmatched. As DNA, the CDR3 is TGTGCCACCAGCAGCGCTTGGACAGGGGCAAGGAATGAGCAGTTCTTC. It encodes CATSSAWTGARNEQFF.

V and J are TRBV23-1 and TRBJ1-2, with a weak D call TRBD1 (5 bases). TRBV23-1 carries the ORF label, with uncertain function. V lost 2 bases, J lost 0 bases, and 13 bases lay in between. CDR3 length: 16 amino acids. The CDR3 loop is CASSQGKGHTNYGYTF. The CDR3 bases are TGCGCCAGCAGTCAAGGGAAGGGGCATACTAACTATGGCTACACCTTC.

V usage is TRBV6-5 and J usage is TRBJ2-7; 9 bases line up with TRBD2. There are 15 residues in the CDR3. The trim removed 6 bases at V and 6 bases at J, leaving 12 bases unmatched. Germline V gene data show CDR1 as MNHEY and CDR2 as SVGAGI. DNA for the CDR3: TGTGCCAGCAGATTAGCGGGAGTGGATTTCGGCGAGCAGTACTTC. This sequence encodes CASRLAGVDFGEQYF.

This clone came up once. The J gene is TRBJ2-5, the V gene TRBV25-1; 9 bases are a match to TRBD2. The V gene end was trimmed by 4 bases and the J gene end by 5 bases; junction bases not matched to a gene: 8. Germline V lookup: CDR1 MGHDK, CDR2 SYGVNS. This CDR3 is 15 amino acids long. This CDR3 is CASSAIAGVGETQYF. The CDR3 DNA reads as TGTGCCAGCAGTGCCATAGCGGGAGTAGGGGAGACCCAGTACTTC.

The V call is TRBV2, the J call TRBJ2-7, with 9 positions matching TRBD1. With V trimmed by 8 bases and J by 7 bases, 6 bases remained unmatched. Germline V gene lookup returns CDR1 SNHLY and CDR2 FYNNEI. CDR3 length: 12 amino acids. The CDR3 region has the DNA TGTGCCAGCCCTGCGGGGACAGGGGAGCAGTACTTC. This translates into CASPAGTGEQYF.

V gene TRBV4-2 combines with J gene TRBJ2-2; 7 bases are shared with TRBD1. Germline V lookup: CDR1 LGHNA, CDR2 YNFKEQ. The V gene end was trimmed by 0 bases and the J gene end by 3 bases; junction bases not matched to a gene: 4. The CDR3 totals 16 residues. This chain's CDR3 is CASSQDDRVDTGELFF. The CDR3 coding sequence is TGTGCCAGCAGCCAAGACGACAGGGTTGACACCGGGGAGCTGTTTTTT.

CDR3 sequence reads: CASSPRPGGNEQFF. For the CDR3, the DNA is TGTGCCAGCAGCCCTCGTCCGGGGGGCAATGAGCAGTTCTTC. V and J are TRBV13 and TRBJ2-1, with 7 bases identical to TRBD2. This CDR3 is built from 14 residues. Germline V gene sequence: CDR1 PRHDT, CDR2 FYEKMQ (reference sequence). The junction had 7 bases not matched to a gene; V was cut back by 5 bases and J by 6 bases.

This clone came up a few times. The rearrangement joins TRBV7-3 to TRBJ1-4; 9 bases align to TRBD1. CDR1 and CDR2 (germline): SGHTA, FQGTGA. After removal of 5 bases from V and 8 bases from J, the junction contained 12 bases not matched to a gene. The CDR3 is 16 amino acids. For the CDR3, the DNA is TGTGCCAGCAGCCCGGATAATAAGACAGGGGGGGAAAAACTGTTTTTT. The encoded protein is CASSPDNKTGGEKLFF.

The chain has TRBV2 and TRBJ1-5; D may be TRBD1 (6 bases). The CDR3 extends over 13 amino acids. Per the germline V gene, CDR1 is SNHLY and CDR2 is FYNNEI. Trimming left V 8 bases short and J 5 bases short, with 13 bases between. The CDR3 reads CASQLDSYQPQHF. The DNA for the CDR3 is TGTGCCAGCCAGTTGGACAGTTATCAGCCCCAGCATTTT.

In this sample, this clone turned up once. The chain recombines TRBV7-3 with TRBJ2-3; TRBD2 is a possible D gene (5 bases). CDR1 SGHTA and CDR2 FQGTGA come from the germline V gene. This CDR3 comprises 15 residues. Trimming removed 3 bases at V and 1 base at J, with 11 bases between. CDR3 sequence (DNA): TGTGCCAGCAGCTTTACGGGAAGTCGCACAGATACGCAGTATTTT. Residues: CASSFTGSRTDTQYF.

The chain joins TRBV5-1 to TRBJ2-1; tentatively, D is TRBD2 (7 bases). V was cut by 3 bases and J by 7 bases, with 17 bases left in between. This CDR3 spans 15 amino acids. Germline CDR1 reads SGHRS; CDR2 reads YFSETQ. CDR3 loop: CASSSGGGVGNEQFF. CDR3 bases: TGCGCCAGCAGCTCGGGGGGCGGTGTGGGGAATGAGCAGTTCTTC. The whole variable domain, filled in from reference TRBV5-1 and TRBJ2-1, reads KAGVTQTPRYLIKTRGQQVTLSCSPISGHRSVSWYQQTPGQGLQFLFEYFSETQRNKGNFPGRFSGRQFSNSRSEMNVSTLELGDSALYLCASSSGGGVGNEQFFGPGTRLTVL.

V gene TRBV3-1 (or the pseudogene TRBV3-2) combines with J gene TRBJ1-1; D perhaps matches TRBD1 (5 bases). The length of the CDR3 is 18 residues. The germline V gene has CDR1 LGHDT and CDR2 YNNKEL (reference sequence). The ends were cut back, 0 bases at V and 8 bases at J, with 25 bases in the middle. The CDR3 is CASSQEKYRRTSWFEAFF. The CDR3 DNA sequence: TGTGCCAGCAGCCAAGAGAAGTATCGCAGGACAAGTTGGTTCGAAGCTTTCTTT.

V gene TRBV4-1 combines with J gene TRBJ2-3; TRBD2 aligns across 9 bases. This CDR3 is 16 amino acids long. Germline V lookup: CDR1 MGHRA, CDR2 YSYEKL. Trimming at V came to 5 bases and at J to 0 bases, leaving 6 bases not matched to a gene. Written as DNA, the CDR3 is TGCGCCAGCAGCTCTAGGACTAGCGCCAGCACAGATACGCAGTATTTT. Translation gives CASSSRTSASTDTQYF.

The V call is TRBV2, the J call TRBJ1-1; 10 bases line up with TRBD1. The CDR3 loop spans 16 amino acids. From germline, CDR1 is SNHLY and CDR2 FYNNEI. V shed 7 bases, J shed 7 bases, and the junction held 15 bases outside the gene matches. CDR3 DNA sequence: TGTGCCAGCAATATTAACCGCGGGACAGGGGACCGTGAAGCTTTCTTT. Translation gives CASNINRGTGDREAFF.

The J gene is TRBJ2-1, the V gene TRBV19; D unresolved. The V end was cut by 0 bases, the J end by 6 bases, with 12 bases between. Germline CDR1 is LNHDA and CDR2 is SQIVND (reference sequence). The CDR3 is 15 residues long. CDR3 bases: TGTGCCAGTAGTATAGAGAGTAGCCCCTTCAATGAGCAGTTCTTC. Translation gives CASSIESSPFNEQFF.

The V gene is TRBV6-5, the J gene TRBJ2-2; unclear D gene. V gave up 7 bases and J gave up 3 bases, with 3 bases separating them. Germline CDR1 reads MNHEY; CDR2 reads SVGAGI. This CDR3 contains 11 residues. The CDR3 sequence: CASTYTGELFF. For the CDR3, the DNA is TGTGCCAGCACCTACACCGGGGAGCTGTTTTTT.

This clone was recorded once. The genes are TRBV10-3 and TRBJ2-5; D may be TRBD2 (6 bases). V dropped 9 bases and J dropped 0 bases, with 11 bases sitting between them. Germline V lookup: CDR1 ENHRY, CDR2 SYGVKD. The CDR3 loop spans 13 amino acids. The CDR3 nucleotides are TGTGCCATTGGAGCGGGCTACCAAGAGACCCAGTACTTC. As protein: CAIGAGYQETQYF.

CDR3 DNA: TGCGCCAGCAGCCATCCGAGGAGCGGGGAGCTGTTTTTT. Residues: CASSHPRSGELFF. The chain recombines TRBV4-1 with TRBJ2-2; D call uncertain. There are 13 residues in the CDR3. V gave up 3 bases and J gave up 7 bases, with 9 bases separating them. Germline lookup yields CDR1 MGHRA and CDR2 YSYEKL.

This chain links TRBV27 with TRBJ2-2, with D hard to call. Trimming cost V 3 bases and J 2 bases, with 10 bases left between them. The CDR3 has 15 residues. Per germline, CDR1 MNHEY and CDR2 SMNVEV (reference sequence). The CDR3 sequence: CASSLSYTNTGELFF. The CDR3 coding sequence is TGTGCCAGCAGTTTGTCGTACACCAACACCGGGGAGCTGTTTTTT.

CDR3 coding DNA: TGTGCCTGGTCACCCGGGTTGGGTGGCTACACCTTC. It encodes CAWSPGLGGYTF. V gene TRBV30 combines with J gene TRBJ1-2; unclear D gene. The germline V and J ends were trimmed by 5 bases and 7 bases, with 14 bases remaining between them. Germline V gene sequence: CDR1 GTSNPN, CDR2 SVGIG (reference sequence). This CDR3 is built from 12 residues.

The chain combines TRBV7-9 with TRBJ2-1, with D unresolved. The germline V gene encodes CDR1 SEHNR and CDR2 FQNEAQ (reference sequence). Trimming took 4 bases from V and 5 from J, leaving 12 bases between them. The CDR3 runs to 14 residues. CDR3 DNA: TGTGCCAGCAGCTCTCCTAGGAACAACAATGAGCAGTTCTTC. Translating gives CASSSPRNNNEQFF.

V usage is TRBV5-8 and J usage is TRBJ1-1; 8 nucleotides line up with TRBD1. The CDR3 has 15 amino acids. Germline CDR1 reads SGHTS; CDR2 reads YDEGEE. Germline trimming cut 0 bases from V and 10 bases from J; bases unmatched to any gene: 11. CDR3 DNA sequence: TGTGCCAGCAGCTTGGAAGGGGCCAGGGGGCGCCCAGCTTTCTTT. Residues: CASSLEGARGRPAFF.

V usage is TRBV6-5 and J usage is TRBJ1-5; a possible D gene is TRBD1 (5 bases). Trimming pared 5 bases from V and 1 base from J, leaving 12 bases between. This CDR3 is built from 15 residues. Germline lookup yields CDR1 MNHEY and CDR2 SVGAGI. Here the CDR3 reads CASSPWGESNQPQHF. CDR3 DNA sequence: TGTGCCAGCAGTCCCTGGGGGGAGAGCAATCAGCCCCAGCATTTT.

The V call is TRBV4-1, the J call TRBJ1-1, with 10 bases matching TRBD1. V shed 3 bases, J shed 4 bases, and the junction held 5 bases outside the gene matches. This CDR3 has 15 amino acids. The germline CDR1 and CDR2 sequences are MGHRA and YSYEKL. DNA of the CDR3: TGCGCCAGCAGCCAGGACAGGGGGTGGAGCACTGAAGCTTTCTTT. Translation: CASSQDRGWSTEAFF.

The genes are TRBV9 and TRBJ2-1, with TRBD2 matching over 12 bases. With V trimmed by 0 bases and J by 6 bases, 4 bases remained unmatched. The CDR3 consists of 16 residues. Looked up from germline, CDR1 is SGDLS and CDR2 is YYNGEE. As DNA, the CDR3 is TGTGCCAGCAGCGTAGACCTGACTAGCGGGAGCAATGAGCAGTTCTTC. Translating gives CASSVDLTSGSNEQFF.

The chain joins TRBV7-6 to TRBJ2-1; 16 bases fit TRBD2. The CDR3 sequence is 15 residues long. Germline V gene lookup returns CDR1 SGHVS and CDR2 FNYEAQ. V trimming: 4 bases; J trimming: 12 bases; junction bases outside the gene matches: 6. The CDR3 DNA is TGTGCCAGCAGCTCTGGGACTAGCGGGGGGGATTTGCAGTTCTTC. Translated: CASSSGTSGGDLQFF.

This clone occurred a few times. The rearrangement links TRBV3-1 (or the pseudogene TRBV3-2) to TRBJ1-6, with a possible D match to TRBD1 (5 bases). The CDR3 sequence is 13 residues long. Germline-derived CDR1 and CDR2 are LGHDT and YNNKEL (reference sequence). Trimming took off 3 bases at V and 5 bases at J, with 5 bases between the two ends. The CDR3 protein is CASSHRDNSPLHF. The DNA of the CDR3 is TGTGCCAGCAGCCACAGGGATAATTCACCCCTCCACTTT.